The 24 T cell receptor beta chains presented below share a single source sample, sequenced in a study of neurological immune-mediated disorders. TCRdb redid the calling of the 5' RACE reads with MiXCR, one entry per CDR3 protein. The sample includes 110,000 or so distinct CDR3 sequences, roughly 3.4% of them seen just once. The source material was PBMCs. These receptors all come from a woman in her thirties with multiple sclerosis.

This clonotype was counted at least ten times. V and J are TRBV12-3 or TRBV12-4 and TRBJ2-6; D remains unclear. CDR3 length: 13 residues. Trimming removed 7 bases at V and 1 base at J, with 5 bases between. The CDR3 loop is CASTLSGANVLTF. The CDR3 coding sequence is TGTGCCAGCACCCTTTCTGGGGCCAACGTCCTGACTTTC.

Many counts were recorded for this clonotype. This chain uses TRBV6-5 with TRBJ2-7; D unresolved. This CDR3 region has 16 residues. V lost 4 bases to trimming and J lost 4 bases, with 20 bases between them. Germline V gives CDR1 MNHEY, CDR2 SVGAGI. The CDR3 nucleotides read TGTGCCAGCAGTTTAAGGCAGGCCCCGAACTATTACGAGCAGTACTTC. Its translation is CASSLRQAPNYYEQYF.

The sample holds many counts of this clonotype. J is TRBJ2-7 and V is TRBV7-2, with 7 bases fitting TRBD2. J lost 5 bases, V lost 6 bases, and 13 bases had no gene match. This CDR3 is built from 15 residues. Germline loops: CDR1 SGHTA, CDR2 FQGNSA. CDR3 coding DNA: TGTGCCAGCAGTTCCGCGACCCTAGCGGAACACGAGCAGTACTTC. Translation: CASSSATLAEHEQYF.

This clonotype has a count of ten or more. The genes are TRBV10-2 and TRBJ1-6; D uncertain. The CDR3 consists of 12 residues. Trimming took 7 bases from V and 7 from J, leaving 8 bases between them. The germline CDR1 and CDR2 sequences are WSHSY and SAAADI. CDR3 sequence (DNA): TGCGCCAGCATGGCGGGGAATTCACCCCTCCACTTT. Residues: CASMAGNSPLHF.

In this sample, this clonotype turned up many times. This chain joins TRBV7-2 and TRBJ2-1; 7 positions match TRBD2. CDR1 and CDR2 (germline): SGHTA, FQGNSA. CDR3 length: 15 amino acids. Unmatched junction bases numbered 3, after V lost 0 bases and J lost 4 bases. The CDR3 reads CASSLAAGAYNEQFF. The CDR3, as DNA: TGTGCCAGCAGCTTAGCCGCGGGAGCTTACAATGAGCAGTTCTTC. Variable domain in full (rest from reference TRBV7-2 and TRBJ2-1): GAGVSQSPSNKVTEKGKDVELRCDPISGHTALYWYRQSLGQGLEFLIYFQGNSAPDKSGLPSDRFSAERTGGSVSTLTIQRTQQEDSAVYLCASSLAAGAYNEQFFGPGTRLTVL.

In its sample, this clonotype was seen many times. The gene calls are TRBV5-1 and TRBJ1-1; possibly TRBD1 for D (6 bases). The CDR3 runs 16 residues. Between the trimmed V and J ends, which lost 0 bases and 6 bases, there was a span of 18 bases. CDR1 SGHRS and CDR2 YFSETQ come from the germline V gene. Written as DNA, the CDR3 is TGCGCCAGCAGCTTGGCCAGTATATCGTCAGGGGCTGAAGCTTTCTTT. Its protein is CASSLASISSGAEAFF.

V and J are TRBV28 and TRBJ2-7, with a possible D match to TRBD2 (6 bases). The CDR3 length is 13 residues. The V end lost 6 bases, the J end lost 3 bases, and 12 bases lay between the germline ends. Germline CDR1 is MDHEN and CDR2 is SYDVKM. The CDR3 DNA reads TGTGCCAGCAGCCGCGGGACTTTCTACGAGCAGTACTTC. Translating it yields CASSRGTFYEQYF.

The genes are TRBV10-2 and TRBJ2-3, with 7 bases fitting TRBD1. CDR1 WSHSY and CDR2 SAAADI come from the germline V gene. The CDR3 runs to 14 residues. V gave up 7 bases and J gave up 3 bases; unmatched junction bases: 7. This chain's CDR3 is CASMKGASTDTQYF. CDR3 coding DNA: TGCGCCAGCATGAAGGGGGCTTCGACAGATACGCAGTATTTT.

At least ten counts were recorded for this clonotype. CDR3 in amino acids: CSARDLRGPVNEQFF. The CDR3 DNA follows: TGCAGTGCTAGAGATCTGCGGGGACCAGTCAATGAGCAGTTCTTC. This chain joins TRBV20-1 and TRBJ2-1; D may be TRBD2 (6 bases). Between the trimmed V and J ends, which lost 0 bases and 6 bases, there was a span of 15 bases. The CDR3 has 15 amino acids. CDR1 and CDR2 (germline): DFQATT, SNEGSKA (reference sequence).

The V and J genes are TRBV6-2 or TRBV6-3 and TRBJ2-7; TRBD2 agrees at 9 bases. Looked up from germline, CDR1 is MNHEY and CDR2 is SVGEGT. The CDR3 sequence is 15 residues long. Trimming cost V 4 bases and J 4 bases; bases outside gene matches: 8. The CDR3 spells CASSSLASGRYEQYF. The CDR3 DNA sequence: TGTGCCAGCAGTTCCCTTGCCAGCGGGAGGTACGAGCAGTACTTC.

This clonotype has ten or more counts. The chain combines TRBV7-2 with TRBJ2-5; a weak D match, TRBD2 (6 bases). Germline-derived CDR1 and CDR2 are SGHTA and FQGNSA. This CDR3 has 16 amino acids. Trimming cost V 1 base and J 1 base, with 13 bases left between them. The CDR3 DNA reads as TGTGCCAGCAGCTTAGTGGTGACTAGTTTCCAAGAGACCCAGTACTTC. This codes for CASSLVVTSFQETQYF.

This clonotype was seen more than once but under ten times. The chain uses TRBV29-1 and TRBJ1-2, with D perhaps TRBD1 (5 bases). With 4 bases removed from V and 6 bases from J, the gap between germline ends came to 9 bases. CDR1 SQVTM and CDR2 ANQGSEA come from the germline V gene. The CDR3 is made up of 11 amino acids. CDR3 protein: CSVAPRDGYTF. The CDR3 nucleotides read TGCAGCGTTGCCCCCAGGGATGGCTACACCTTC.

This clonotype was counted ten times or more. The chain carries TRBV3-1 and TRBJ2-1, with 13 positions matching TRBD2. Looked up from germline, CDR1 is LGHDT and CDR2 is YNNKEL (reference sequence). The trim removed 7 bases at V and 7 bases at J, leaving 10 bases unmatched. The CDR3 sequence is 16 residues long. CDR3 bases: TGTGCCAGCACCTCAGGACTAGCGGGAGTAATAAATGAGCAGTTCTTC. Translating gives CASTSGLAGVINEQFF.

The CDR3, as DNA: TGTGCCAGTAGTGGGCAGACAGGGGCTTCGGATGGCTACACCTTC. Amino acid sequence: CASSGQTGASDGYTF. The V gene is TRBV19, the J gene TRBJ1-2, with TRBD1 matching over 8 bases. CDR1 and CDR2 from the germline V gene are LNHDA and SQIVND (reference sequence). The V and J ends lost 5 bases and 6 bases, in that order; junction bases with no gene match: 11. There are 15 residues in the CDR3.

This clonotype has more than one count but fewer than ten. The chain joins TRBV6-5 to TRBJ1-2; D is undetermined. Trimming cost V 5 bases and J 2 bases, with 9 bases left between them. The germline gives CDR1 MNHEY, CDR2 SVGAGI. The length of the CDR3 is 13 residues. The CDR3 DNA reads TGTGCCAGCAGTCGCATGCCGAACTATGGCTACACCTTC. This encodes CASSRMPNYGYTF.

This clonotype was counted at least ten times. The CDR3, as DNA: TGCGCCAGCAGGGGGACGGACAGGGGCCCGATTACTTCTAACTATGGCTACACCTTC. It translates to CASRGTDRGPITSNYGYTF. The rearrangement joins TRBV5-1 to TRBJ1-2, with 9 bases matching TRBD1. Germline loops: CDR1 SGHRS, CDR2 YFSETQ. The CDR3 has 19 amino acids. The trim removed 5 bases at V and 0 bases at J, leaving 17 bases unmatched.

This clonotype was counted ten times or more. This sequence joins TRBV5-1 and TRBJ2-1; perhaps TRBD2 as D (6 bases). In germline, CDR1 is SGHRS, CDR2 YFSETQ. The CDR3 length is 15 residues. Deletions cut 0 bases from V and 3 bases from J, with 10 bases between. CDR3 in DNA: TGCGCCAGCAGCTTGGAGGCGGGATTCTACAATGAGCAGTTCTTC. It codes for CASSLEAGFYNEQFF.

There are many counts of this clonotype. The rearrangement links TRBV5-1 to TRBJ2-5; D is undetermined. The CDR3 has 13 residues. V lost 0 bases and J 2 bases, leaving 5 bases between the germline ends. Germline CDR1 reads SGHRS; CDR2 reads YFSETQ. The CDR3 loop is CASSLAQQETQYF. Written as DNA, the CDR3 is TGCGCCAGCAGCTTGGCGCAGCAAGAGACCCAGTACTTC.

This clonotype was found many times. The junction differs from germline at one of its ends, possibly a read error. J is TRBJ1-1 and V is TRBV28; D ambiguous. This CDR3 is built from 11 residues. CDR1 and CDR2 from the germline V gene are MDHEN and SYDVKM. Written as DNA, the CDR3 is TGTGCCAGCAGTTTATACACTAAAGCTTTCTTT. Translation gives CASSLYTKAFF.

The rearrangement links TRBV4-1 to TRBJ2-5, with 11 bases lining up with TRBD2. The CDR3 extends over 15 amino acids. Germline-derived CDR1 and CDR2 are MGHRA and YSYEKL. J gave up 5 bases and V 4 bases, and 6 bases lay outside the gene matches. CDR3 loop: CASSLGTSGRETQYF. The CDR3 nucleotides read TGCGCCAGCAGCCTCGGGACTAGCGGCCGGGAGACCCAGTACTTC.

This clonotype was recorded many times. The chain uses TRBV20-1 and TRBJ1-1; 8 bases agree with TRBD1. V shed 5 bases, J shed 5 bases, and the junction held 10 bases outside the gene matches. CDR3 length equals 14 residues. The germline CDR1 and CDR2 sequences are DFQATT and SNEGSKA (reference sequence). The CDR3 DNA is TGCAGTGCTTTTCAGGGGGCCAGGGAGACTGAAGCTTTCTTT. As protein: CSAFQGARETEAFF.

This clonotype has a count of ten or more. The chain has TRBV5-5 and TRBJ2-7, with 11 bases identical to TRBD1. Germline V gives CDR1 SGHKS, CDR2 YYEKEE (reference sequence). The V and J ends lost 3 bases and 5 bases, in that order; junction bases with no gene match: 7. The CDR3 is 15 residues long. The chain's CDR3 is CASSSRTGGYDEQYF. In nucleotides, the CDR3 is TGTGCCAGCAGCTCACGGACAGGGGGCTACGACGAGCAGTACTTC.

This clonotype has a count of ten or more. V is TRBV20-1 and J is TRBJ1-4; TRBD1 agrees at 10 bases. The germline V gene encodes CDR1 DFQATT and CDR2 SNEGSKA (reference sequence). The CDR3 has 16 amino acids. V was pared by 6 bases and J by 2 bases, with 9 bases of the junction left unmatched. Here the CDR3 DNA reads TGCAGTGCGCGGGGACAGGGGATGGAGACTAATGAAAAACTGTTTTTT. Protein: CSARGQGMETNEKLFF.

This clonotype appeared many times. The chain employs TRBV5-1 and TRBJ1-4; 9 bases match TRBD1. The CDR3 has 16 amino acids. The germline V gene has CDR1 SGHRS and CDR2 YFSETQ. V lost 4 bases to trimming and J lost 3 bases; unmatched junction nucleotides: 7. Here the CDR3 DNA reads TGCGCCAGCAGCCCCGGGACAGGGCGAGCTAATGAAAAACTGTTTTTT. Amino acid sequence: CASSPGTGRANEKLFF.